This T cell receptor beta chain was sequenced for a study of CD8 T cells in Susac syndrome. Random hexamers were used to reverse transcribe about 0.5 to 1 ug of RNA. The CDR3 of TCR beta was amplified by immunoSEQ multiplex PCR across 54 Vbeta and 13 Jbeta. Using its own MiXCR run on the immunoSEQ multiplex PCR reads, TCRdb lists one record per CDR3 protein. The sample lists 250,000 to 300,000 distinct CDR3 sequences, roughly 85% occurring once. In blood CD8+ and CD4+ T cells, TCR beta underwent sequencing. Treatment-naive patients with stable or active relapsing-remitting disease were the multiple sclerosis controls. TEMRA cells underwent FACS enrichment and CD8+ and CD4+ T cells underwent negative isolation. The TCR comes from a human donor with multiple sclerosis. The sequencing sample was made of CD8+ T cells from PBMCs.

The CDR3 DNA reads TGTGCCAGCAGTTTGACTATTACTCCCGGGGAGCTGTTTTTT. Its protein product is CASSLTITPGELFF. The genes are TRBV27 and TRBJ2-2, with D possibly TRBD2 on 5 matching bases. The CDR3 is 14 amino acids. The V gene lost 3 bases and the J gene lost 6 bases, with 11 bases spanning the gap. Germline values: CDR1 MNHEY, CDR2 SMNVEV (reference sequence).